This TCR beta chain was identified during a study of blood T cells in healthy people across ages. Primers used in a second PCR of roughly 7 to 12 cycles were a sample-barcoded 5' primer and a J-beta primer mix. Each cDNA molecule received a tag from a template-switch adaptor that had 12 random nucleotides. MiXCR, run by TCRdb on the 5' RACE reads, gives a single entry per CDR3 protein. The sample gives 700,000 to 950,000 distinct CDR3 sequences, 43% of which show up once; around 20% is in the top ten. The sample holds a few counts of this clonotype. This CDR3 is 13 amino acids long. In germline, CDR1 is MNHEY, CDR2 SVGEGT. Germline trimming cut 6 bases from V and 6 bases from J; bases unmatched to any gene: 6.

The receptor's source is a woman aged 55-70 years in good health. Sequenced material: blood. This chain joins TRBV6-2 or TRBV6-3 and TRBJ2-5, with TRBD1 identical over 8 bases. The CDR3 DNA sequence: TGTGCCAGCAGACCACAGGGGGGAAAGACCCAGTACTTC. Protein: CASRPQGGKTQYF.